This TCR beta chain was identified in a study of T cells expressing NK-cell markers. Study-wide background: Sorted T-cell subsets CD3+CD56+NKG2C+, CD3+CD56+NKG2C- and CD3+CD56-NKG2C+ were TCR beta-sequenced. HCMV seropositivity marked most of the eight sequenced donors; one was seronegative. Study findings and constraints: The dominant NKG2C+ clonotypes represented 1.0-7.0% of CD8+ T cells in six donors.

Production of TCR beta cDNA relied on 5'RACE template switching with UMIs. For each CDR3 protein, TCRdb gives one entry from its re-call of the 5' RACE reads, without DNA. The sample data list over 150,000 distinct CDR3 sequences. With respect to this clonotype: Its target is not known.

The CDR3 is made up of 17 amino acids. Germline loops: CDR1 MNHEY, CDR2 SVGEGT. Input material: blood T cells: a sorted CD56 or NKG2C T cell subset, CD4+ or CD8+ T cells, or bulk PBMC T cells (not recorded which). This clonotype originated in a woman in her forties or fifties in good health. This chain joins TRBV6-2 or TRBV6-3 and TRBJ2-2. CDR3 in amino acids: CASSYDGPVTNTGELFF.